The clone carrying this TCR beta chain was seen ten or more times. The CDR3 end is not reached by the read, which stops 3 residues before it; the germline J gene fills it in. This specimen belongs to a study of T cell clonality in common variable immunodeficiency. CDR1 is SQVTM and CDR2 is ANQGSEA in the germline V gene. V trimming: 7 bases; J trimming: 4 bases; junction bases outside the gene matches: 11. This CDR3 region has 16 residues. The data were produced by immunoSEQ multiplex PCR, yet TCRdb's version contains in-frame clones alone and is incomplete. The sample holds around 50,000 clones, and no clone turns up only once.

The TCR originated in a person aged 18-69 years in good health. The chain joins TRBV29-1 to TRBJ2-1, with TRBD2 identical over 12 bases. Input material: peripheral blood mononuclear cells. The CDR3 protein is CSARLPGLAGYNEQFF. The CDR3 DNA, read in part, is TGCAGCGCCCGGCTCCCAGGACTAGCGGGGTACAATGAG.